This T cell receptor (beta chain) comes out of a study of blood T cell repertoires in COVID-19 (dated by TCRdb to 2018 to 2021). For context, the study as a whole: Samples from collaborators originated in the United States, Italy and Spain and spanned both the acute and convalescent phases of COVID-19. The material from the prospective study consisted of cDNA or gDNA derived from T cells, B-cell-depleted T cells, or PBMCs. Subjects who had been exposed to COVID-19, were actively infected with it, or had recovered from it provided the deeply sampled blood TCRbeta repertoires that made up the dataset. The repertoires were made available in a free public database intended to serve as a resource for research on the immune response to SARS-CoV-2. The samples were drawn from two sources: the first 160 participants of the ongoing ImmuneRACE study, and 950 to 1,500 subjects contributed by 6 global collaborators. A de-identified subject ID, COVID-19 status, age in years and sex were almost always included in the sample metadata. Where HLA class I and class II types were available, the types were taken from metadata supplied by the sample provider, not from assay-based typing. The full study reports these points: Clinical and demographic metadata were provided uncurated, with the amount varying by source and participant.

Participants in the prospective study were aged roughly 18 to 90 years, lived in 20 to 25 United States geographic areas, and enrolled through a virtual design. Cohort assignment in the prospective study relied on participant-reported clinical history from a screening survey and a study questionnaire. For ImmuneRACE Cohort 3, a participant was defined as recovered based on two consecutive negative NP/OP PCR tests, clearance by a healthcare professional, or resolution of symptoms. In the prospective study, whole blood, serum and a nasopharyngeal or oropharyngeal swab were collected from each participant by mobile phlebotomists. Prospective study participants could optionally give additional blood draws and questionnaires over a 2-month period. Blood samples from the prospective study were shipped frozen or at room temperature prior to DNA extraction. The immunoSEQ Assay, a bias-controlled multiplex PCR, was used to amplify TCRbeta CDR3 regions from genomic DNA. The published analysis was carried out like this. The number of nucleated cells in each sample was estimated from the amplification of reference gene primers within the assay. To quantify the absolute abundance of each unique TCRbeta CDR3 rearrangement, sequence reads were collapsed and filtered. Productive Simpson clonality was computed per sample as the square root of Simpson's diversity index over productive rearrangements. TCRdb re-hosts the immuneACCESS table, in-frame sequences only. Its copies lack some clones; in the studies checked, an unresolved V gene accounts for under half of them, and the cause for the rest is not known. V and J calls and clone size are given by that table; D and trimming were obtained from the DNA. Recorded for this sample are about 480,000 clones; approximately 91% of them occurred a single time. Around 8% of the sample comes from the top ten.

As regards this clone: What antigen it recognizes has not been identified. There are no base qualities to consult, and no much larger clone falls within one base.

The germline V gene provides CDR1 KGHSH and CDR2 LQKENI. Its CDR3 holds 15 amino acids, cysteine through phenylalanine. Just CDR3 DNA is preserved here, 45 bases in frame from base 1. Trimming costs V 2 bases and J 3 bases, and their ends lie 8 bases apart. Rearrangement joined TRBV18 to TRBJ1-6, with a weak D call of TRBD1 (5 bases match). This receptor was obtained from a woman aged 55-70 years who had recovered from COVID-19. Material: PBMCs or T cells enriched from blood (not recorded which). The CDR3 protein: CASSPGGGYNSPLHF. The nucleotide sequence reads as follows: TGTGCCAGCTCACCAGGGGGGGGCTATAATTCACCCCTCCACTTT.